Reported below is one T cell receptor (beta chain). The sample is drawn from a study of blood T cell repertoires in COVID-19. At the level of the study: Samples taken during acute and convalescent COVID-19 were collected in the United States, Italy and Spain. The cDNA or gDNA used as material had been derived from T cells, B-cell-depleted T cells, or PBMCs.

Under the authors' procedure: Nucleated cell number was recorded as an estimate derived from reference gene primer amplification. Libraries were prepared by immunoSEQ multiplex PCR; TCRdb keeps only in-frame clonotypes and omits some of them. Clonal size and the V and J genes are those of that table, whereas D and trimming came from the DNA. The sample records over 100,000 clones, over 75% being singletons. The CDR3 has 16 residues. V was clipped by 0 bases and J by 0 bases, with 10 bases between them. CDR1 is LGHNA, CDR2 YSLEER, per germline. This TCR was recovered from an elderly man with acute or convalescent COVID-19. Material for sequencing was peripheral blood. The V gene is TRBV4-3, the J gene TRBJ2-3, with D tentatively TRBD1 (6 bases). Written as DNA, the CDR3 is TGCGCCAGCAGCCAAGACGGACAGTACAGCACAGATACGCAGTATTTT. It encodes CASSQDGQYSTDTQYF.